This is a list of T cell receptor beta chains from one sample in a study of blood T cell repertoires in COVID-19. Method: immunoSEQ multiplex PCR; TCRdb's copy keeps in-frame clones and lacks some. Of about 170,000 clones listed, 74% are singletons. The sequenced material came from peripheral blood. These receptors all stem from a woman at least 80 years old with acute or convalescent COVID-19. Each CDR3 is given with its conserved first and last residue. A D gene is named only where the DNA matches it firmly. Rows give clone size only sometimes, using once, few, many, or a class for an expanded clone.

d_call	v_call	clone_size	j_call	cdr3_aa	cdr3_nt
-	TRBV4-2	few	TRBJ2-6	CASSQDGQDGANVLTF	TGTGCCAGCAGCCAAGATGGGCAGGATGGGGCCAACGTCCTGACTTTC
TRBD1	TRBV28	-	TRBJ2-7	CASSVPGQGTREQYF	TGTGCCAGCAGTGTCCCGGGACAGGGAACTCGAGAGCAGTACTTC
-	TRBV12-3/TRBV12-4	few	TRBJ2-2	CASNEIRAGELFF	TGTGCCAGCAATGAAATCAGGGCAGGGGAGCTGTTTTTT
-	TRBV2	-	TRBJ2-6	CASSEASFSGANVLTF	TGTGCCAGCAGTGAAGCATCGTTCTCTGGGGCCAACGTCCTGACTTTC
TRBD2	TRBV7-2	few	TRBJ2-7	CASSLGLAAYEQYF	TGTGCCAGCAGCTTAGGGCTAGCGGCCTACGAGCAGTACTTC
TRBD1	TRBV7-3	-	TRBJ2-7	CASSLRTGNPRGVPDEQYF	TGTGCCAGCAGCTTAAGGACAGGGAATCCCAGGGGGGTCCCAGACGAGCAGTACTTC
-	TRBV7-2	once	TRBJ1-6	CASSSYPSSPLHF	TGTGCCAGCAGCTCCTACCCTAGTTCACCCCTCCACTTT
-	TRBV28	-	TRBJ1-4	CASSLPRLNEKLFF	TGTGCCAGCAGTTTACCCAGATTGAATGAAAAACTGTTTTTT
-	TRBV6-5	-	TRBJ2-1	CASSYSGADSGEQFF	TGTGCCAGCAGTTACTCGGGGGCTGATAGTGGTGAGCAGTTCTTC
-	TRBV27	few	TRBJ1-4	CASSLTGGKLFF	TGTGCCAGCAGTTTAACGGGTGGGAAACTGTTTTTT
TRBD1	TRBV5-1	-	TRBJ2-5	CASSLAFDREHQETQYF	TGCGCCAGCAGCTTGGCCTTCGACAGGGAACATCAAGAGACCCAGTACTTC